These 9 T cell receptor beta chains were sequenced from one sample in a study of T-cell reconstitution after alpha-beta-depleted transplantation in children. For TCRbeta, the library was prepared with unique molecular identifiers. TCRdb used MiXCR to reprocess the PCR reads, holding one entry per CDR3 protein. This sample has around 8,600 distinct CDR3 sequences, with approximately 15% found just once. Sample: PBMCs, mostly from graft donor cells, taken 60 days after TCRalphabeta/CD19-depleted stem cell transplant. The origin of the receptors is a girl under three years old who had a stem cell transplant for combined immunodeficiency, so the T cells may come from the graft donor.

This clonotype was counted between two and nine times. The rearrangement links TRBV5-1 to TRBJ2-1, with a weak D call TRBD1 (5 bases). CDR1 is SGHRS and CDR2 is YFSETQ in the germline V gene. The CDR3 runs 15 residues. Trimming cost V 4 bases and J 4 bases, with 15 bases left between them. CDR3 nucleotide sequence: TGCGCCAGCAGCCTGACAGATGAATTTTACAATGAGCAGTTCTTC. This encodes CASSLTDEFYNEQFF.

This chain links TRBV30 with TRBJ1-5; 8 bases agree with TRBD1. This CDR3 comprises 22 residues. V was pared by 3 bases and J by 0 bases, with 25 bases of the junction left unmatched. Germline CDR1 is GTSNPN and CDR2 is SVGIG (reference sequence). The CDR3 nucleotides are TGTGCCTGGAGGGGCCAAGGCAGGGGGCTAAACCTAGGAAAGGATAGCAATCAGCCCCAGCATTTT. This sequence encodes CAWRGQGRGLNLGKDSNQPQHF. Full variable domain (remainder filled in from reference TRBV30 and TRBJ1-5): SQTIHQWPATLVQPVGSPLSLECTVEGTSNPNLYWYRQAAGRGLQLLFYSVGIGQISSEVPQNLSASRPQDRQFILSSKKLLLSDSGFYLCAWRGQGRGLNLGKDSNQPQHFGDGTRLSIL.

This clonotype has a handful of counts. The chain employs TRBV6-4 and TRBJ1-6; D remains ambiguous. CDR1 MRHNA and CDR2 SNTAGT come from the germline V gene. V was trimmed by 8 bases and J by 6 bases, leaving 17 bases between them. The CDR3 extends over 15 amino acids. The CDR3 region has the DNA TGTGCCAGCTTAGGCGTGGGAGTGAGTAATTCACCCCTCCACTTT. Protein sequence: CASLGVGVSNSPLHF.

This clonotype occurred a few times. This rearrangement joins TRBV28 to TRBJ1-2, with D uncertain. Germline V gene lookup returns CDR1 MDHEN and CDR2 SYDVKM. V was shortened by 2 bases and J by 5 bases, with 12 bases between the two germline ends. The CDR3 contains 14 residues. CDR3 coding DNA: TGTGCCAGCAGTTTAAGTCAGCAGTTATATGGCTACACCTTC. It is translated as CASSLSQQLYGYTF.

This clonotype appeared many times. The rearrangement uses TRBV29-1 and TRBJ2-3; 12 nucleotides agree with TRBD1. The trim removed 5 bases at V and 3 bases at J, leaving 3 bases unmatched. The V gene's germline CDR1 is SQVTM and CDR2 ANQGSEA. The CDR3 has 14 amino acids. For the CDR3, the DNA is TGCAGCGTTATGGGACAGGGGGCGACAGATACGCAGTATTTT. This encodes CSVMGQGATDTQYF.

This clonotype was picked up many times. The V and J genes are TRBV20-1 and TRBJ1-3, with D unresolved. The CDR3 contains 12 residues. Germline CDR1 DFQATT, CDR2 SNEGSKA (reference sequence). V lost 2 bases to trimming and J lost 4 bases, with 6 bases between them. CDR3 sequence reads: CSARNEGNTIYF. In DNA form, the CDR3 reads TGCAGTGCTAGAAATGAAGGAAACACCATATATTTT.

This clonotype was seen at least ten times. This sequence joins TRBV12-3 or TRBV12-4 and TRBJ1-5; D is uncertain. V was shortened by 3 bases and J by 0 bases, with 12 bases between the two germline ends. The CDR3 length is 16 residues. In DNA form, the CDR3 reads TGTGCCAGCAGTTTCGGTGGAGCAACTAGCAATCAGCCCCAGCATTTT. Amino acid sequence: CASSFGGATSNQPQHF.

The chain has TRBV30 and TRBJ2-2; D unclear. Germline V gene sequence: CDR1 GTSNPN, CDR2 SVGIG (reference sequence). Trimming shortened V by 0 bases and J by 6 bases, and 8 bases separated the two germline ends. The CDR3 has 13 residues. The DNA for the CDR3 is TGTGCCTGGAGTGTACGGCGTCCCGGGGAGCTGTTTTTT. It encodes CAWSVRRPGELFF.

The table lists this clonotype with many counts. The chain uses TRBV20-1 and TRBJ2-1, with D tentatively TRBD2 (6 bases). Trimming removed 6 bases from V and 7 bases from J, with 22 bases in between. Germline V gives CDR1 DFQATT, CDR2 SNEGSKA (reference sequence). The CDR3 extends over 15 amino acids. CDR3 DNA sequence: TGCAGTGCGCCTCGACTAGACGGGGTGGGGAATGAGCAGTTCTTC. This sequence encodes CSAPRLDGVGNEQFF.